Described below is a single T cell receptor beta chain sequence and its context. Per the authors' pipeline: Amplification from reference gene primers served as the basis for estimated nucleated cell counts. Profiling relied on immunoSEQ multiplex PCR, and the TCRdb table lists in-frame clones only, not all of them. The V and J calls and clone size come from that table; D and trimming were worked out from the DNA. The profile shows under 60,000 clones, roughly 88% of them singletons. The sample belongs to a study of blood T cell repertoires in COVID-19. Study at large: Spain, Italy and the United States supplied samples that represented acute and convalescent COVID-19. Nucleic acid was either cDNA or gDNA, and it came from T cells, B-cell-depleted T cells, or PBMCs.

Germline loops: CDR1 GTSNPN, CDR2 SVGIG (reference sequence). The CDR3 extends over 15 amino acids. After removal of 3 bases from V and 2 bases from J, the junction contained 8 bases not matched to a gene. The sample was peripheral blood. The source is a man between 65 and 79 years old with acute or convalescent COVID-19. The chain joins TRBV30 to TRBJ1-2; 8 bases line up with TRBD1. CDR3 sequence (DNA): TGTGCCTGGAGGATTCCAGGGGGCCCCAACTATGGCTACACCTTC. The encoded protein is CAWRIPGGPNYGYTF. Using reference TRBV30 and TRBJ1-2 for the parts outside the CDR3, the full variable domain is SQTIHQWPATLVQPVGSPLSLECTVEGTSNPNLYWYRQAAGRGLQLLFYSVGIGQISSEVPQNLSASRPQDRQFILSSKKLLLSDSGFYLCAWRIPGGPNYGYTFGSGTRLTVV.